A single T cell receptor beta chain is shown here with its context. What it binds is unknown. This CDR3 contains 16 residues. Per germline, CDR1 SGHDN and CDR2 FVKESK. V shed 4 bases and J shed 3 bases, with 13 bases lying between them. Profiling relied on immunoSEQ multiplex PCR, and the TCRdb table lists in-frame clones only, not all of them. The repertoire holds several thousand clones, with just under 80% as singletons. This entry is derived from a study of somatic mutations in cytotoxic T cells in rheumatoid arthritis. The study's findings and limits: In about an eighth of the 65 patients, the largest CD8+ clone exceeded 20% of CD8+ cells.

The chain recombines TRBV14 with TRBJ1-6; D is unresolved. Sequences were obtained from CD8+ T cells sorted from blood. This receptor was obtained from an adult with rheumatoid arthritis. The DNA for the CDR3 is TGTGCCAGCAGCCCGCGAACTTACCTCTATAATTCACCCCTCCACTTT. This translates into CASSPRTYLYNSPLHF. Complete variable domain (other parts from reference TRBV14 and TRBJ1-6): EAGVTQFPSHSVIEKGQTVTLRCDPISGHDNLYWYRRVMGKEIKFLLHFVKESKQDESGMPNNRFLAERTGGTYSTLKVQPAELEDSGVYFCASSPRTYLYNSPLHFGNGTRLTVT.